This TCR beta chain was sequenced during a study of T cells in localized non-small cell lung cancer. Generated by immunoSEQ multiplex PCR, the TCRdb table keeps only in-frame clones and is missing some. The table has about 19,000 clones, 75% to 95% seen once; the top ten hold about 4.2%. Overall study findings and caveats: With higher T cell density in blood came longer overall survival. For the top 100 tumor clones, a median about 57 also appeared in adjacent lung.

About this clone: Its antigen is not known.

This TCR came from a male donor aged 60 or older with stage I squamous cell lung carcinoma. The input for sequencing was peripheral blood, taken before any cancer treatment.

The CDR3 bases are TGCGCCAGCAGCTTGGCCGGGGGAAGTGACACTGAAGCTTTCTTT. Its protein product is CASSLAGGSDTEAFF. This sequence joins TRBV5-1 and TRBJ1-1, with D possibly TRBD1 on 5 matching bases. V dropped 0 bases and J dropped 3 bases, with 12 bases sitting between them. Germline CDR1 and CDR2: SGHRS and YFSETQ. This CDR3 contains 15 residues.